This TCR beta chain was identified in a study of blood T cell repertoires in COVID-19. Study background: T cells, B-cell-depleted T cells, or PBMCs provided the cDNA or gDNA that served as material.

This clone has a handful of counts. As processed by the authors: The authors estimated nucleated cell counts from reference gene primer amplification. Clones were read by immunoSEQ multiplex PCR, and TCRdb kept only the in-frame ones, dropping some. For V, J and clone size, that table is used; D and trimming come from the DNA. The profile shows fewer than 250,000 clones, around 82% of them singletons. Enrolled through a virtual design, the participants were between roughly 18 and 100 years of age and came from roughly 22 US areas. Up to 2 weeks before entering the study, exposed participants had met a COVID-19 case. V was pared by 2 bases and J by 0 bases, with 4 bases of the junction left unmatched. The CDR3 length is 17 residues. Germline lookup yields CDR1 MNHNS and CDR2 SASEGT.

The chain recombines TRBV6-1 with TRBJ2-7; TRBD2 agrees at 13 bases. Sequences were obtained from PBMCs or T cells enriched from blood (not recorded which). This clonotype was sampled from a woman between 45 and 60 years old who had been exposed to COVID-19. The CDR3 region is CASSEILAGGISYEQYF. CDR3 in DNA: TGTGCCAGCAGTGAAATACTAGCGGGGGGGATCTCCTACGAGCAGTACTTC.